The T cell receptor (beta chain) described here comes from a study of CD8 T cells in Susac syndrome. Blood CD8+ and CD4+ T cells underwent high-throughput TCR beta sequencing. An amount of RNA that ranged from about 0.45 to 1 ug was reverse transcribed with random hexamers. A multiplex approach, immunoSEQ multiplex PCR, amplified TCR beta CDR3 across 54 Vbeta and 13 Jbeta. Each CDR3 protein gets one entry after TCRdb re-called the immunoSEQ multiplex PCR reads with MiXCR. This table has under 200,000 distinct CDR3 sequences, under 95% appearing once. In this sample, this clonotype turned up once. Germline trimming cut 4 bases from V and 7 bases from J; bases unmatched to any gene: 9. CDR1 and CDR2 from the germline V gene are LNHNV and YYDKDF (reference sequence). The CDR3 length is 15 residues.

The sequencing sample was made of CD4+ T cells from PBMCs. The gene calls are TRBV15 and TRBJ2-4; 8 bases align to TRBD1. The sequence was obtained from a human donor with Susac syndrome. CDR3 protein: CATSTAGGAANIQYF. The CDR3 DNA follows: TGTGCCACCAGCACTGCAGGGGGCGCCGCTAACATTCAGTACTTC.